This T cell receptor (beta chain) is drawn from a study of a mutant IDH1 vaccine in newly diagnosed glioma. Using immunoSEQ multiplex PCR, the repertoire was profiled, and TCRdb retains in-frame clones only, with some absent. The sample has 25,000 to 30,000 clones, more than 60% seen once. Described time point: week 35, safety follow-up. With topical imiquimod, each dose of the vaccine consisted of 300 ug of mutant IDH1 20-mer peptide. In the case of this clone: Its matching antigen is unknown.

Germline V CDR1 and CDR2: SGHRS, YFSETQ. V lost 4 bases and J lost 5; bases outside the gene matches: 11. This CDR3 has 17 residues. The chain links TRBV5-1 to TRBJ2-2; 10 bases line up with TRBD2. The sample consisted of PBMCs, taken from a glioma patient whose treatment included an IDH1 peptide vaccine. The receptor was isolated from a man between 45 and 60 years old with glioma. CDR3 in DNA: TGCGCCAGCAGCGGAGGACTAGCGGTAGGGTTGACCGGGGAGCTGTTTTTT. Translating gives CASSGGLAVGLTGELFF. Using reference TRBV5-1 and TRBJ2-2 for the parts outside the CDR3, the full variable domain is KAGVTQTPRYLIKTRGQQVTLSCSPISGHRSVSWYQQTPGQGLQFLFEYFSETQRNKGNFPGRFSGRQFSNSRSEMNVSTLELGDSALYLCASSGGLAVGLTGELFFGEGSRLTVL.